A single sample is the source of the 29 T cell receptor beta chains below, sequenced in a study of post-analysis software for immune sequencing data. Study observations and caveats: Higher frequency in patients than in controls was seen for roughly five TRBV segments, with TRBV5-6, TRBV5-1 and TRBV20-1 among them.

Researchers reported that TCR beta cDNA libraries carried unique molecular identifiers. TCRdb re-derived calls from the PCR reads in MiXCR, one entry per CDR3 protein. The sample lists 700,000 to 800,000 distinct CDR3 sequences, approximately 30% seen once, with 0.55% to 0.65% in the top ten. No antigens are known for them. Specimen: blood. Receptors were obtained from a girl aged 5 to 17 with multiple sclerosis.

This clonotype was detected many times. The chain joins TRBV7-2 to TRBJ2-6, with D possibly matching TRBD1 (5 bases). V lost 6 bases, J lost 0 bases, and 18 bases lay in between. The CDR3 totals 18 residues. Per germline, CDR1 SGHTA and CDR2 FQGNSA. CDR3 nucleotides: TGTGCCAGCAGGATAATGACGAACAGGCCCTCTGGGGCCAACGTCCTGACTTTC. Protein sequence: CASRIMTNRPSGANVLTF.

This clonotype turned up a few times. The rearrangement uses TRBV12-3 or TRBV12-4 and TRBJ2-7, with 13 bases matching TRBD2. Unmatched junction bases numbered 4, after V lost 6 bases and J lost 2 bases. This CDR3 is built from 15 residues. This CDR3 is CASSVLAGGAYEQYF. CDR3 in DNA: TGTGCCAGCAGCGTACTAGCGGGAGGGGCCTACGAGCAGTACTTC.

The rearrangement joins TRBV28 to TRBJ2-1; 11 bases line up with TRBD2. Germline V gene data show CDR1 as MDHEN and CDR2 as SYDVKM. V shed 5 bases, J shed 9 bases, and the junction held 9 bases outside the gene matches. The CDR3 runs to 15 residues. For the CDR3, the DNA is TGTGCCAGCAGTCAGGGGGCTAGCGGGAGGTTTGAGCAGTTCTTC. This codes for CASSQGASGRFEQFF.

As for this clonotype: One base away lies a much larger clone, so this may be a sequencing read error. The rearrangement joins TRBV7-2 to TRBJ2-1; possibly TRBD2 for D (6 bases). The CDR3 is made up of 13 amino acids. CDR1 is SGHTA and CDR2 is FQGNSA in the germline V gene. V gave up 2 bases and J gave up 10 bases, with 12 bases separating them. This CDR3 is CASSLHGGYEQFF. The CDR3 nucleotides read TGTGCCAGCAGCTTACACGGGGGATACGAGCAGTTCTTC.

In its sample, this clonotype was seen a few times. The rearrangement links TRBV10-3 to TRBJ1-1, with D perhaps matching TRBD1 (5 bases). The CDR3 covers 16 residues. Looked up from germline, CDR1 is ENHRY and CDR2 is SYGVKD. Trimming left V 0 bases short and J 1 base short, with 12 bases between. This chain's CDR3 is CAISESGGSANTEAFF. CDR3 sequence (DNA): TGTGCCATCAGTGAGTCGGGGGGGTCAGCGAACACTGAAGCTTTCTTT.

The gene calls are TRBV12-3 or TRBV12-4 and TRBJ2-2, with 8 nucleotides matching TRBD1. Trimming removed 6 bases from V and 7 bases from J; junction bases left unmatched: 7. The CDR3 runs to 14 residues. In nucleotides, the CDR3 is TGTGCCAGCAGGAAAGGACAGGGAGGCGGGGAGCTGTTTTTT. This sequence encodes CASRKGQGGGELFF.

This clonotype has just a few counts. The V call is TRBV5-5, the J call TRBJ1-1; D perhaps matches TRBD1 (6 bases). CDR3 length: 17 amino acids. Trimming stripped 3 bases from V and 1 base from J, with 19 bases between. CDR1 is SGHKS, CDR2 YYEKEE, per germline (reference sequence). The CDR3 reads CASSYIGEPGANTEAFF. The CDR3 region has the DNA TGTGCCAGCAGCTACATCGGAGAGCCAGGGGCGAACACTGAAGCTTTCTTT.

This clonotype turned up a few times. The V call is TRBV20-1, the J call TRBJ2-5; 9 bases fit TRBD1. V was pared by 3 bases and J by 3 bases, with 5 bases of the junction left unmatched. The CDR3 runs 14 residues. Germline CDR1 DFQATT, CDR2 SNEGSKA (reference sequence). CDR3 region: CSARRTGVEETQYF. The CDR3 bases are TGCAGTGCTAGGAGGACAGGGGTTGAAGAGACCCAGTACTTC.

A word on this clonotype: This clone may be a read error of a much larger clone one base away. CDR3 protein: CASNLDPRADTDTQYF. For the CDR3, the DNA is TGTGCCAGCAACTTGGACCCGAGGGCGGACACAGATACGCAGTATTTT. This chain joins TRBV5-5 and TRBJ2-3; weak D call: TRBD2 (5 bases). Germline assignment: CDR1 SGHKS and CDR2 YYEKEE (reference sequence). CDR3 length equals 16 residues.

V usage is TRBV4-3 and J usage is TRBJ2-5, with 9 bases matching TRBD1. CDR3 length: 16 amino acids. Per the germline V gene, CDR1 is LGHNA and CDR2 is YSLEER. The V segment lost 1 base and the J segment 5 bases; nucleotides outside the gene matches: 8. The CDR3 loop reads CASSQGLQGAQETQYF. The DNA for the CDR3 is TGCGCCAGCAGCCAAGGTCTACAGGGGGCGCAGGAGACCCAGTACTTC.

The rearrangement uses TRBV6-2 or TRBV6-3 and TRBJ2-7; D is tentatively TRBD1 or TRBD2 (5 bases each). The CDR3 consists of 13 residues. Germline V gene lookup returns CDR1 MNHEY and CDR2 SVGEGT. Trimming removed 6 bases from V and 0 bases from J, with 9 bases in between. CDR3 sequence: CASRGPSSYEQYF. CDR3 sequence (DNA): TGTGCCAGCAGGGGACCCAGCTCCTACGAGCAGTACTTC.

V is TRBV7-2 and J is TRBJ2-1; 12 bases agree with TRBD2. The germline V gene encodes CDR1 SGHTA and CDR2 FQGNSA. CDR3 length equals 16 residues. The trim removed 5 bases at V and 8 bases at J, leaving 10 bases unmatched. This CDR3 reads CASSLNSLAGGYEQFF. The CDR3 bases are TGTGCCAGCAGCCTCAATTCCCTAGCGGGGGGGTATGAGCAGTTCTTC. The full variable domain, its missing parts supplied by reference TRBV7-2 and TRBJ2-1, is GAGVSQSPSNKVTEKGKDVELRCDPISGHTALYWYRQSLGQGLEFLIYFQGNSAPDKSGLPSDRFSAERTGGSVSTLTIQRTQQEDSAVYLCASSLNSLAGGYEQFFGPGTRLTVL.

The DNA of the CDR3 is TGTGCCAGCAGGGGGGGACGTTCGAATATAATTCAGCCCCAGCATTTT. The encoded protein is CASRGGRSNIIQPQHF. The chain carries TRBV2 and TRBJ1-5; possibly TRBD1 for D (5 bases). Germline V CDR1 and CDR2: SNHLY, FYNNEI. The CDR3 sequence is 16 residues long. The germline V and J ends were trimmed by 6 bases and 6 bases, with 21 bases remaining between them.

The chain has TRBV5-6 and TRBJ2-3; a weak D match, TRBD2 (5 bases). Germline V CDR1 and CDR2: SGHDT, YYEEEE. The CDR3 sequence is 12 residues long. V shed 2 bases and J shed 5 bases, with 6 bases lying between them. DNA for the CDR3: TGTGCCAGCAGCTTCGGGGTAGATACGCAGTATTTT. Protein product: CASSFGVDTQYF.

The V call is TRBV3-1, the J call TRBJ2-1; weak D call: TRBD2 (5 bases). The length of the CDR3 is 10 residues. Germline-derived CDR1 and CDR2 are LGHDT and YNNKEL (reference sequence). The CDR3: CATGGGEQFF. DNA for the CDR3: TGTGCTACCGGAGGCGGGGAGCAGTTCTTC.

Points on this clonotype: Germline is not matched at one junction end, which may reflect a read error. The DNA of the CDR3 is TGTACCAGCAGCCTGTATTGTTGGGAGACCCAGTACTTC. Encoded protein: CTSSLYCWETQYF. The genes are TRBV11-3 and TRBJ2-7; unclear D gene. The DNA end is a closer match to TRBJ2-5, so the J assignment may be wrong. The CDR3 is made up of 13 amino acids. Germline V lookup: CDR1 SGHNT, CDR2 YENEEA.

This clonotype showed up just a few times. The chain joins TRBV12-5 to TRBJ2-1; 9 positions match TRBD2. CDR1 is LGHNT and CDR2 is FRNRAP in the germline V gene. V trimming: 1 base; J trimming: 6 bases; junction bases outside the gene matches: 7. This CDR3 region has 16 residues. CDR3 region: CASGLGIAGVFNEQFF. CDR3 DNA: TGTGCTAGTGGTTTGGGGATAGCGGGAGTTTTCAATGAGCAGTTCTTC.

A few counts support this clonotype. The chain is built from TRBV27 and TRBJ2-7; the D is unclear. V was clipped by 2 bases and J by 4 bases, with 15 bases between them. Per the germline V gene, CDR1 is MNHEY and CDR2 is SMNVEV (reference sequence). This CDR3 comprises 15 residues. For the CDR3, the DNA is TGTGCCAGCAGTTTACAAGGACCCGGGTCGTACGAGCAGTACTTC. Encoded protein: CASSLQGPGSYEQYF.

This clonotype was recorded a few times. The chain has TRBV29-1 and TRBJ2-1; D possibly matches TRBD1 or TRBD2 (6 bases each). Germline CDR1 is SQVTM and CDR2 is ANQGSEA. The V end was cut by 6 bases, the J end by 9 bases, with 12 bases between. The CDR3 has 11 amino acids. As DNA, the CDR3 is TGCAGCGTAGCTGAGGGGGGTGAGCAGTTCTTC. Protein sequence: CSVAEGGEQFF.

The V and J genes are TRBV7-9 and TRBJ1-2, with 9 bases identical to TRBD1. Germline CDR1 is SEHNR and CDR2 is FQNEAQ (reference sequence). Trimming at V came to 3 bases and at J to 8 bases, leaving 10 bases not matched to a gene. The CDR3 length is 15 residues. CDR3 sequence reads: CASSLPGTGNKGYTF. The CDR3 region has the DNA TGTGCCAGCAGCTTGCCGGGGACAGGGAATAAGGGCTACACCTTC.

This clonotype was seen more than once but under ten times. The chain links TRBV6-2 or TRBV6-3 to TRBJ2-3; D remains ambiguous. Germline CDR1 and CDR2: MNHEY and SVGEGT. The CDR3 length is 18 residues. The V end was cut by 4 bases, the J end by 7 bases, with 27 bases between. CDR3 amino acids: CASSFTPRNSPVDYTQYF. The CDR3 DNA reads TGTGCCAGCAGTTTTACCCCCCGGAACAGTCCTGTGGATTATACGCAGTATTTT.

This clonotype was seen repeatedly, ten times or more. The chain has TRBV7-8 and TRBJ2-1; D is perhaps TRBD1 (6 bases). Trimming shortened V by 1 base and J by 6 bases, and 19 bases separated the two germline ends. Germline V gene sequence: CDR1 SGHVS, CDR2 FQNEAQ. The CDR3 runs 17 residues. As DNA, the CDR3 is TGTGCCAGCAGCTTAGGGCCGACAGGAAAGGGTTTCAATGAGCAGTTCTTC. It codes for CASSLGPTGKGFNEQFF. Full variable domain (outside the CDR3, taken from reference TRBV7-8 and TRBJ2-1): GAGVSQSPRYKVAKRGQDVALRCDPISGHVSLFWYQQALGQGPEFLTYFQNEAQLDKSGLPSDRFFAERPEGSVSTLKIQRTQQEDSAVYLCASSLGPTGKGFNEQFFGPGTRLTVL.

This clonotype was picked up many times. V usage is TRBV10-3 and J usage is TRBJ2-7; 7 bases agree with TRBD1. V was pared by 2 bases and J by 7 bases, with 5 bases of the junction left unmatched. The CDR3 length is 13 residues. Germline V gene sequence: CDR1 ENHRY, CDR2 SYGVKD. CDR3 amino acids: CAISEVMDREQYF. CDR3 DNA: TGTGCCATCAGTGAGGTTATGGACAGGGAGCAGTACTTC.

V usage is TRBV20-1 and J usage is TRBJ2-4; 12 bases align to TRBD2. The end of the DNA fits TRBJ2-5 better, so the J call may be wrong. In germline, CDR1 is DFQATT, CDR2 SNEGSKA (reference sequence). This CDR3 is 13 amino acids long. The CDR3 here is CSAPGTSGETQYF. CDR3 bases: TGCAGTGCTCCCGGGACTAGCGGGGAGACCCAGTACTTC.

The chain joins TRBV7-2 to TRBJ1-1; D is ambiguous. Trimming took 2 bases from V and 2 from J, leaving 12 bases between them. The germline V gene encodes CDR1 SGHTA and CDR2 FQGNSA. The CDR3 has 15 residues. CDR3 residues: CASSLYLRGNTEAFF. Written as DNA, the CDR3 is TGTGCCAGCAGCTTATATCTACGGGGAAACACTGAAGCTTTCTTT.

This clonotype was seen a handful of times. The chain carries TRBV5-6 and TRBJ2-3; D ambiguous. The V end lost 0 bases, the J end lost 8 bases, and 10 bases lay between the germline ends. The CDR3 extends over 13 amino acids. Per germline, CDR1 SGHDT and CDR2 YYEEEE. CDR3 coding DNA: TGTGCCAGCAGCTTGGGGCCGCCAGGTACGCAGTATTTT. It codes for CASSLGPPGTQYF.

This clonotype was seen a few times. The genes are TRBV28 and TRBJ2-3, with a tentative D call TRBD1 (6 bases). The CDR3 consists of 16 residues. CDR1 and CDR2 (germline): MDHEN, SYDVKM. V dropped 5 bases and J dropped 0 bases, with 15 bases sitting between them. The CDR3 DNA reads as TGTGCCAGCAGTCGCGGATTGGGGGCTAGCACAGATACGCAGTATTTT. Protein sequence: CASSRGLGASTDTQYF.

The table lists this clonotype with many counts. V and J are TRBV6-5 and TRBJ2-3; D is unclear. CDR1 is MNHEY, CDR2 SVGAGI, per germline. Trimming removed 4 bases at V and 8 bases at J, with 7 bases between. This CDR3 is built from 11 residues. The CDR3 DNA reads TGTGCCAGCAGTTGGTTGGGTACGCAGTATTTT. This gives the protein CASSWLGTQYF.

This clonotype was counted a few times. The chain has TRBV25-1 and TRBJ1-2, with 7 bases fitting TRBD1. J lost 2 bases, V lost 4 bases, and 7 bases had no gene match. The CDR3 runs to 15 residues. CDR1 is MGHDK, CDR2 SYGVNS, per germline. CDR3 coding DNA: TGTGCCAGCAGTGTGCAGGGGGGATTAAACTATGGCTACACCTTC. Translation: CASSVQGGLNYGYTF.